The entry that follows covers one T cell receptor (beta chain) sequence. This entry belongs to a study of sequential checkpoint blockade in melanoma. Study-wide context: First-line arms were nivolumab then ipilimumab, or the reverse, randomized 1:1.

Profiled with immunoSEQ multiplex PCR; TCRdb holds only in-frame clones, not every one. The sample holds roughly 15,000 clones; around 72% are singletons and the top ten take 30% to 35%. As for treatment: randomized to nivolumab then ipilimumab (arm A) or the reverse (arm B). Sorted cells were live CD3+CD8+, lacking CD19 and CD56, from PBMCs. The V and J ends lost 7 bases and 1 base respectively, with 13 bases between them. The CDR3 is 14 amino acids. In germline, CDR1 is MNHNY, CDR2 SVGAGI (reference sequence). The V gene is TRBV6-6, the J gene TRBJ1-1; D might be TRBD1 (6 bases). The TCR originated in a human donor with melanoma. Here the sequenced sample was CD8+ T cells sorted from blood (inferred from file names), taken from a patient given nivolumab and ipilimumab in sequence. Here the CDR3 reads CASMRAGANTEAFF. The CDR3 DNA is TGTGCCAGCATGAGGGCGGGGGCGAACACTGAAGCTTTCTTT.